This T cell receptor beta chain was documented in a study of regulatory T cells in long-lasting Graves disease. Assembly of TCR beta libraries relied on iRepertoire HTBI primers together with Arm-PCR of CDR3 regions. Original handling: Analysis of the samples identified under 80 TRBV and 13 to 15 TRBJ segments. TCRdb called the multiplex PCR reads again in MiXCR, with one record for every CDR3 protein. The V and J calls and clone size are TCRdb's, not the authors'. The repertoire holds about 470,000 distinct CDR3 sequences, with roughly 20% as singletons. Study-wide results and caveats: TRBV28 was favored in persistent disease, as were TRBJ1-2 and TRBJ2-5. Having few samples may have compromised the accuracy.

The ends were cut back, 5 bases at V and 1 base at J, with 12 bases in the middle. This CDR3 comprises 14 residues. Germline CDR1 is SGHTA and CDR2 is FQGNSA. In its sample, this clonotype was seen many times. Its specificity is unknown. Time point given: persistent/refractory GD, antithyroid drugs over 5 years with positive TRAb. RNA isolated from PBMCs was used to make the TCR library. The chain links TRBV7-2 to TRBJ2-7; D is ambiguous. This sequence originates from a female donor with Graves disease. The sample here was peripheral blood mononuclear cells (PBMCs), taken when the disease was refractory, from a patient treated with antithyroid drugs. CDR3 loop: CASSLTIGSYEQYF. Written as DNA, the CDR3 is TGTGCCAGCAGCCTAACTATTGGGTCCTACGAGCAGTACTTC.